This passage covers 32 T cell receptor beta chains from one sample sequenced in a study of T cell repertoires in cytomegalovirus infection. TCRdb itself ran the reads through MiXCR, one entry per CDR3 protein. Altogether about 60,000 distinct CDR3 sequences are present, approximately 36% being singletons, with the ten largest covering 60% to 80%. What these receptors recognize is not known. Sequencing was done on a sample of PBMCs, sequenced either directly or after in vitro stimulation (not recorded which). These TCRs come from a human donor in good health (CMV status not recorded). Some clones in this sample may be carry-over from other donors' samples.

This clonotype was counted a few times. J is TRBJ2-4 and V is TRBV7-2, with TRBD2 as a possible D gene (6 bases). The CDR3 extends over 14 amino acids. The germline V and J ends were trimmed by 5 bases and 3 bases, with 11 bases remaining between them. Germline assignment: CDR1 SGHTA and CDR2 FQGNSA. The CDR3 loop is CASSQLANKNIQYF. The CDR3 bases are TGTGCCAGCAGCCAACTAGCTAACAAAAACATTCAGTACTTC.

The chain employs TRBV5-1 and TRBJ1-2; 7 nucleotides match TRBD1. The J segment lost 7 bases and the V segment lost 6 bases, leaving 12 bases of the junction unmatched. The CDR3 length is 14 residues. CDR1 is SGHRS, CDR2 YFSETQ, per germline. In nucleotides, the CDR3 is TGCGCCAGCAAACCGGAATACAGGGGATTTGGCTACACCTTC. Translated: CASKPEYRGFGYTF.

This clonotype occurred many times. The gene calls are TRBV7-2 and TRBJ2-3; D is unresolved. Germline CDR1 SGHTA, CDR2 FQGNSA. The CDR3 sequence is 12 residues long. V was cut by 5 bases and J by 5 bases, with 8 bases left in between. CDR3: CASSLNQDTQYF. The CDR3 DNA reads TGTGCCAGCAGCCTAAACCAAGATACGCAGTATTTT.

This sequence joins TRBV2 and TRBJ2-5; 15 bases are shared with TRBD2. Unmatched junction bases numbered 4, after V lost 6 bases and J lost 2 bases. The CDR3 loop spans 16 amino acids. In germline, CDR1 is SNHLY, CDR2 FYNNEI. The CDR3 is CASRAGLAGGQETQYF. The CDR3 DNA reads TGTGCCAGCAGAGCAGGACTAGCGGGAGGGCAAGAGACCCAGTACTTC.

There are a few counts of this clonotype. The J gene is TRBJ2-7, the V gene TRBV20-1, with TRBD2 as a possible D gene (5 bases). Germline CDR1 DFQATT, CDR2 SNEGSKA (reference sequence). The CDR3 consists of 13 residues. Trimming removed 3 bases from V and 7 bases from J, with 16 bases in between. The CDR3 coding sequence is TGCAGTGCTAGCGCTGGGAGTTTAGGTGAGCAGTACTTC. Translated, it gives CSASAGSLGEQYF.

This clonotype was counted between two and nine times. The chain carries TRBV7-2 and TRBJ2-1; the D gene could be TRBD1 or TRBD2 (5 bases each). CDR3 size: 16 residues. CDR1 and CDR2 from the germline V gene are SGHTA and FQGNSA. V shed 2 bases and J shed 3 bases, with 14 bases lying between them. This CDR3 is CASSLQGALNYNEQFF. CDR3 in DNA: TGTGCCAGCAGCTTACAGGGAGCCCTAAACTACAATGAGCAGTTCTTC.

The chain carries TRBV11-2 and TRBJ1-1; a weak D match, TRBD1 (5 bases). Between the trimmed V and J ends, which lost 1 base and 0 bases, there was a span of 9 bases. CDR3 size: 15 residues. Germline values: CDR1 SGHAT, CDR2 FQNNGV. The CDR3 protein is CASSLAGRLNTEAFF. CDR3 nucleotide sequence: TGTGCCAGCAGCTTAGCGGGACGATTGAACACTGAAGCTTTCTTT.

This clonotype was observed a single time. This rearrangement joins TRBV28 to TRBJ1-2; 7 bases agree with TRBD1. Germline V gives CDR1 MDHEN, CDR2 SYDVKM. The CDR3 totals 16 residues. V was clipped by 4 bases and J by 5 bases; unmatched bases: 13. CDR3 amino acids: CASSSPPDREGYGYTF. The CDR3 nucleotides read TGTGCCAGCAGTTCACCGCCCGACAGGGAAGGGTATGGCTACACCTTC.

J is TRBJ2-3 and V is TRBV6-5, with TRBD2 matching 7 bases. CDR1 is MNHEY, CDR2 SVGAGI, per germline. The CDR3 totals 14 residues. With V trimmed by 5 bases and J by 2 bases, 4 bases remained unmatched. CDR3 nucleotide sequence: TGTGCCAGCAGTCGCGGGAGACCCACAGATACGCAGTATTTT. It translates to CASSRGRPTDTQYF.

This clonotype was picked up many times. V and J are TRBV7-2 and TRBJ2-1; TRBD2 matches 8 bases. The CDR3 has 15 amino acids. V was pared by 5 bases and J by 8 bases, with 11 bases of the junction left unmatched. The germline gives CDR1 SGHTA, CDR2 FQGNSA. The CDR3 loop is CASSRRAGVKDEQFF. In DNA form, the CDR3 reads TGTGCCAGCAGCCGAAGAGCGGGAGTTAAGGATGAGCAGTTCTTC.

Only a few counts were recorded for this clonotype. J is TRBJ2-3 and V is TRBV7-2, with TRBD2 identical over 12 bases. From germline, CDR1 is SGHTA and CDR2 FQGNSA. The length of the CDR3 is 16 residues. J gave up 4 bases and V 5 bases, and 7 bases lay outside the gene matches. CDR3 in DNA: TGTGCCAGCAGCCCTAGCGGGGGGGCGGGGTCAGATACGCAGTATTTT. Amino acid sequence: CASSPSGGAGSDTQYF.

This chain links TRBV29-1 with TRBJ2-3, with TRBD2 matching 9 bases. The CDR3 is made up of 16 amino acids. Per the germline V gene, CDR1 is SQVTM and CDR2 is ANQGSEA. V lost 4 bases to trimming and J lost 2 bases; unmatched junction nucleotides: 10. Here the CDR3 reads CSVAIAGALYTDTQYF. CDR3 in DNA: TGCAGCGTTGCTATAGCGGGGGCACTTTACACAGATACGCAGTATTTT.

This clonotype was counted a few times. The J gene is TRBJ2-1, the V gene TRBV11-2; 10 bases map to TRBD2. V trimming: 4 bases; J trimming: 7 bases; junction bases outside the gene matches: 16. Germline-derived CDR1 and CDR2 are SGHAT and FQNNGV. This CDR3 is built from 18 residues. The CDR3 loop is CASSSHRTSGRRRNEQFF. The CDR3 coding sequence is TGTGCCAGCAGCTCGCACCGGACTAGCGGACGGAGGCGGAATGAGCAGTTCTTC.

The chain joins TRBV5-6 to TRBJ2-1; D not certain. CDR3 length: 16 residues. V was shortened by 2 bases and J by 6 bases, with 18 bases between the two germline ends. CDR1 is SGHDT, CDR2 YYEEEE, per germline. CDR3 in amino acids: CASSFSTEHGSNEQFF. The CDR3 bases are TGTGCCAGCAGCTTCTCGACCGAGCACGGCAGCAATGAGCAGTTCTTC.

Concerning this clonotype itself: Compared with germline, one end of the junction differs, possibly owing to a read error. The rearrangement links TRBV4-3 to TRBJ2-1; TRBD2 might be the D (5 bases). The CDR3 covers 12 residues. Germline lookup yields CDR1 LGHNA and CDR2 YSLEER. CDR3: CASSHTRAEMFF. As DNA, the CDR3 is TGCGCCAGCAGCCATACTAGGGCAGAAATGTTTTTC.

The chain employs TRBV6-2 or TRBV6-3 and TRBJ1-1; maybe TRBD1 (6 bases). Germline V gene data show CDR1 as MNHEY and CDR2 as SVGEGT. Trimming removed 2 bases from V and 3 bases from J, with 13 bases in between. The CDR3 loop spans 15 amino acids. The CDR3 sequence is CASSYPGGAHTEAFF. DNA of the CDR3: TGTGCCAGCAGTTACCCCGGGGGGGCGCACACTGAAGCTTTCTTT.

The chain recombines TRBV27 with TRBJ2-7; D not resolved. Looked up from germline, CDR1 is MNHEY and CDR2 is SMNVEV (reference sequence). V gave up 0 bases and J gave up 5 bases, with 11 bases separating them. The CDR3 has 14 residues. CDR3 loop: CASSLSSTLDEQYF. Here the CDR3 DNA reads TGTGCCAGCAGTTTATCTAGTACCCTCGACGAGCAGTACTTC.

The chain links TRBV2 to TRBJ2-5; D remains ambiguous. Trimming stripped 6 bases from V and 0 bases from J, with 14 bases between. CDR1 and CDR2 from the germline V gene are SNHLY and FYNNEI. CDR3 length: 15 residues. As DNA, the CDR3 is TGTGCCAGCAGCGACCCAGCAGGTTACCAAGAGACCCAGTACTTC. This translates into CASSDPAGYQETQYF.

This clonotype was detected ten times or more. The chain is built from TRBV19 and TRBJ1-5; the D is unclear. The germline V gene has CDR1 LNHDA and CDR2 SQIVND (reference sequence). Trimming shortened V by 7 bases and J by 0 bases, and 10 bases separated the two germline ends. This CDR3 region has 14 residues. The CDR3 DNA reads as TGTGCCAGTAAACTGCGGGTTAGCAATCAGCCCCAGCATTTT. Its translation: CASKLRVSNQPQHF.

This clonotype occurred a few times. The CDR3 reads CASSELAGYSYEQYF. The CDR3 bases are TGTGCCAGCAGTGAACTAGCGGGATACTCCTACGAGCAGTACTTC. V gene TRBV6-1 combines with J gene TRBJ2-7, with 9 bases fitting TRBD2. CDR1 is MNHNS and CDR2 is SASEGT in the germline V gene. The CDR3 totals 15 residues. Trimming at V came to 2 bases and at J to 0 bases, leaving 2 bases not matched to a gene.

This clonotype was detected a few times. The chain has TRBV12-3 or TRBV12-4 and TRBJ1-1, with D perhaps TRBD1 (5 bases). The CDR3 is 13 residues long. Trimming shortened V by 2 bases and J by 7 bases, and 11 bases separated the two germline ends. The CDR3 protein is CASSLPGGVEAFF. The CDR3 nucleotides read TGTGCCAGCAGTTTACCGGGAGGGGTTGAAGCTTTCTTT.

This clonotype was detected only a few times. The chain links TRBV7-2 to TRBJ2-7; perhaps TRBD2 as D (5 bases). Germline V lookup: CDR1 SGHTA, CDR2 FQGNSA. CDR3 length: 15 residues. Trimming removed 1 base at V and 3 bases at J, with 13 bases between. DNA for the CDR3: TGTGCCAGCAGCTTAGTTTTTCTAGCCGTCTACGAGCAGTACTTC. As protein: CASSLVFLAVYEQYF.

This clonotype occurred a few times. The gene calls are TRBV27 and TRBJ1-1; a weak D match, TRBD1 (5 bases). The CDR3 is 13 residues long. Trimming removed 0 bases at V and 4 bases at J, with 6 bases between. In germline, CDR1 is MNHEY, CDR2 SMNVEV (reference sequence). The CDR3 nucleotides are TGTGCCAGCAGTTTATCCGGGGGCACTGAAGCTTTCTTT. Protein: CASSLSGGTEAFF.

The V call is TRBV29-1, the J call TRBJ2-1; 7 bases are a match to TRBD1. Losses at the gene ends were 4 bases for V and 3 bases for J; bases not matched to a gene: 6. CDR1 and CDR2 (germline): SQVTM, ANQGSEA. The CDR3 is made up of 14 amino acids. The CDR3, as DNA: TGCAGCGTTGCGCGACAGGGTTTCTACAATGAGCAGTTCTTC. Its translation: CSVARQGFYNEQFF.

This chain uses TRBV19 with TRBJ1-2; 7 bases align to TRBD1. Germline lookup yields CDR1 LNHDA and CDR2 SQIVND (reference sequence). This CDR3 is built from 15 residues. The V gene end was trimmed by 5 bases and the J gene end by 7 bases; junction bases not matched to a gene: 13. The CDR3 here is CASSRGGQILRGYTF. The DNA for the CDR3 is TGTGCCAGTAGTCGGGGGGGACAGATACTTCGTGGCTACACCTTC.

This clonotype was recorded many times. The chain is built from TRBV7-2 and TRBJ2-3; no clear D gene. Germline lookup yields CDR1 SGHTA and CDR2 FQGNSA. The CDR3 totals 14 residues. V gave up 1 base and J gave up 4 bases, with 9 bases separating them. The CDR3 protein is CASSLDPRADTQYF. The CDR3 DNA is TGTGCCAGCAGCTTAGATCCTCGCGCAGATACGCAGTATTTT. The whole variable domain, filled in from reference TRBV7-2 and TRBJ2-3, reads GAGVSQSPSNKVTEKGKDVELRCDPISGHTALYWYRQSLGQGLEFLIYFQGNSAPDKSGLPSDRFSAERTGGSVSTLTIQRTQQEDSAVYLCASSLDPRADTQYFGPGTRLTVL.

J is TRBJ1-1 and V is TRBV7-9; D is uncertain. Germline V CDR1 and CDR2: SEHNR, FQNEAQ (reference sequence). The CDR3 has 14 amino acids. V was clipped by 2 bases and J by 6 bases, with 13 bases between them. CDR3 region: CASSLSYSLAEAFF. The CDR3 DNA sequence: TGTGCCAGCAGCTTATCATACTCACTGGCTGAAGCTTTCTTT.

CDR3 protein: CASRDRGFNEKLFF. The CDR3 coding sequence is TGTGCCAGTAGAGACAGGGGGTTTAATGAAAAACTGTTTTTT. The chain employs TRBV2 and TRBJ1-4; 9 bases match TRBD1. The J segment lost 4 bases and the V segment lost 9 bases, leaving 6 bases of the junction unmatched. Germline-derived CDR1 and CDR2 are SNHLY and FYNNEI. The CDR3 sequence is 14 residues long.

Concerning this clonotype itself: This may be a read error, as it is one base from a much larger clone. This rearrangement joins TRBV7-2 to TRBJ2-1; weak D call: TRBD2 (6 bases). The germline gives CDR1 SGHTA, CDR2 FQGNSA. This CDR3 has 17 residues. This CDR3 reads CASSQIARGTNGNEKFF. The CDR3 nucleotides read TGTGCCAGCAGCCAAATTGCCCGGGGGACCAATGGGAATGAGAAGTTCTTC.

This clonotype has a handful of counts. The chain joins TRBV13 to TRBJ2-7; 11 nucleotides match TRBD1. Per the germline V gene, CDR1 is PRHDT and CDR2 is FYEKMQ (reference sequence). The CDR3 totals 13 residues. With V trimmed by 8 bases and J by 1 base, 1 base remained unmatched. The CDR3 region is CASRDRGSYEQYF. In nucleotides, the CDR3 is TGTGCCAGCCGGGACAGGGGGTCCTACGAGCAGTACTTC. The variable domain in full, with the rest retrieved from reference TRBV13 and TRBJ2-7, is AAGVIQSPRHLIKEKRETATLKCYPIPRHDTVYWYQQGPGQDPQFLISFYEKMQSDKGSIPDRFSAQQFSDYHSELNMSSLELGDSALYFCASRDRGSYEQYFGPGTRLTVT.

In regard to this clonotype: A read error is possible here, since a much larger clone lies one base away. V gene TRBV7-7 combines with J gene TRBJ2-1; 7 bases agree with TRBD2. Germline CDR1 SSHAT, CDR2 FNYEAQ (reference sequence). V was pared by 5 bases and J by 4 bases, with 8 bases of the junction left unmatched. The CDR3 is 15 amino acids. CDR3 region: CASSPTSERYNEQFF. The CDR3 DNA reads TGTGCCAGCAGCCCTACTAGCGAAAGATACAATGAGCAGTTCTTC.

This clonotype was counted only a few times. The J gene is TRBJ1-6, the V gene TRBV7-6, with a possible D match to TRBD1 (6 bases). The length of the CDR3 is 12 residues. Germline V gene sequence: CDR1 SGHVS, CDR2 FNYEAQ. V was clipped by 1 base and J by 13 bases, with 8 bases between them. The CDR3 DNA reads TGTGCCAGCAGCTTAGGGGGGGCTCCCCTCCACTTT. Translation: CASSLGGAPLHF. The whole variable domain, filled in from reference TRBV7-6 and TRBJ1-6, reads GAGVSQSPRYKVTKRGQDVALRCDPISGHVSLYWYRQALGQGPEFLTYFNYEAQQDKSGLPNDRFSAERPEGSISTLTIQRTEQRDSAMYRCASSLGGAPLHFGNGTRLTVT.